The TCR beta chain under discussion was sequenced for a study of control samples from healthy donors and cancer patients. Only in-frame clones appear in the TCRdb table, and some are missing; sequencing was by immunoSEQ multiplex PCR. This sample has fewer than 200,000 clones; roughly 90% occur once, and the top ten carry approximately 12%. The V gene's germline CDR1 is SNHLY and CDR2 FYNNEI. The CDR3 has 14 amino acids. V was cut by 8 bases and J by 6 bases, with 19 bases left in between. Sequencing was done on a sample of blood. This rearrangement joins TRBV2 to TRBJ1-1, with no clear D. This clonotype was obtained from a man younger than 40 in good health. The CDR3 nucleotides read TGTGCCAGCGTCTACAGCTCGTTGAGGCCTGAAGCTTTCTTT. As protein: CASVYSSLRPEAFF.